This T cell receptor beta chain was sequenced for a study of naive and memory T cell subsets. This clonotype was counted ten times or more. V trimming: 4 bases; J trimming: 4 bases; junction bases outside the gene matches: 7. CDR1 is MNHNS, CDR2 SASEGT, per germline. This CDR3 region has 15 residues. An oligonucleotide containing a UMI was ligated to the 3' end of TCR cDNA. Input was roughly 1 to 1,100 ng of DNase-treated total RNA without cell sorting. Ligated cDNA underwent four rounds of PCR with nested alpha and beta constant region primers and SP2. One entry per CDR3 protein, called by TCRdb with MiXCR from the 5' RACE reads. The sample has roughly 48,000 distinct CDR3 sequences, 4.7% seen once.

This clonotype was obtained from a female donor in good health. The gene calls are TRBV6-1 and TRBJ1-1; 9 nucleotides match TRBD1. The CDR3 reads CASSVGGTGPTEAFF. Written as DNA, the CDR3 is TGTGCCAGCAGTGTTGGAGGGACAGGGCCCACTGAAGCTTTCTTT.